Following are 3 T cell receptor beta chains from one sample sequenced in a study of blood T cell repertoires in COVID-19. Data came from immunoSEQ multiplex PCR; TCRdb stores just in-frame clones and leaves some out. This sample has roughly 480,000 clones, with roughly 89% found just once. What was sequenced was peripheral blood. The receptors originated from a man aged 18-30 years with COVID-19, enrolled during active disease.

The V call is TRBV9, the J call TRBJ2-1; TRBD2 matches 10 bases. This CDR3 is built from 16 residues. With 3 bases clipped from V and 9 bases from J, the junction kept 12 bases outside the gene matches. CDR1 and CDR2 from the germline V gene are SGDLS and YYNGEE. In DNA form, the CDR3 reads TGTGCCAGCAGCGCCGGTCTAGCGGGGGCACAAGTTGAGCAGTTCTTC. It specifies CASSAGLAGAQVEQFF.

This clone appeared once. This chain links TRBV10-2 with TRBJ2-1; no reliable D call. This CDR3 is built from 13 residues. Germline loops: CDR1 WSHSY, CDR2 SAAADI. Between the trimmed V and J ends, which lost 3 bases and 3 bases, there was a span of 6 bases. CDR3 sequence reads: CASSDYFYNEQFF. CDR3 coding DNA: TGCGCCAGCAGTGACTACTTCTACAATGAGCAGTTCTTC.

In DNA, the CDR3 is TGTGCCAGCAGCCAGGGCTCCGGGACAGGGATTCCAGCTTTCTTT. This encodes CASSQGSGTGIPAFF. The genes are TRBV3-1 (or the pseudogene TRBV3-2) and TRBJ1-1; 9 bases map to TRBD1. V lost 3 bases to trimming and J lost 10 bases; unmatched junction nucleotides: 12. Per the germline V gene, CDR1 is LGHDT and CDR2 is YNNKEL (reference sequence). This CDR3 spans 15 amino acids.